The 16 T cell receptor beta chains below come from one sample, sequenced in a study of T cells in Graves' hyperthyroidism and ophthalmopathy. The CDR3 regions of TCR beta were amplified from RNA transcripts. A first-round RT-PCR of the TCR CDR3 used the HTBI primer set. In TCRdb, the multiplex PCR reads were re-called with MiXCR into one record per CDR3 protein. The sample shows roughly 380,000 distinct CDR3 sequences, roughly 14% of them seen only once. Input material: blood. The receptors shown here come from a man under 40 with Graves' hyperthyroidism that later progressed to Graves' ophthalmopathy.

Ten or more counts support this clonotype. The rearrangement uses TRBV27 and TRBJ1-1; possible D gene TRBD1, 6 bases. CDR1 is MNHEY and CDR2 is SMNVEV in the germline V gene (reference sequence). This CDR3 has 16 residues. V lost 6 bases to trimming and J lost 3 bases, with 20 bases between them. As DNA, the CDR3 is TGTGCCAGCAGCCCAGTACAGGGAACGAGCTACACTGAAGCTTTCTTT. Translating it yields CASSPVQGTSYTEAFF.

The CDR3 loop reads CSARSARGPRESEQYF. For the CDR3, the DNA is TGCAGTGCTAGATCGGCACGGGGCCCCAGGGAAAGCGAGCAGTACTTC. V usage is TRBV20-1 and J usage is TRBJ2-7; D assignment may be TRBD1 or TRBD2 (5 bases each). The CDR3 has 16 amino acids. Germline assignment: CDR1 DFQATT and CDR2 SNEGSKA (reference sequence). V dropped 2 bases and J dropped 6 bases, with 23 bases sitting between them.

The rearrangement links TRBV5-4 to TRBJ2-2; 9 bases agree with TRBD2. The CDR3 totals 15 residues. Losses at the gene ends were 4 bases for V and 5 bases for J; bases not matched to a gene: 6. From germline, CDR1 is SGHNT and CDR2 YYREEE (reference sequence). Here the CDR3 DNA reads TGTGCCAGCAGCAGGGTGCGGGGGGGAACCGGGGAGCTGTTTTTT. It specifies CASSRVRGGTGELFF.

This clonotype was seen ten or more times. This chain links TRBV28 with TRBJ2-7; 8 nucleotides align to TRBD1. Germline-derived CDR1 and CDR2 are MDHEN and SYDVKM. With 5 bases clipped from V and 3 bases from J, the junction kept 9 bases outside the gene matches. The CDR3 totals 15 residues. CDR3 nucleotide sequence: TGTGCCAGCAGTGCTCCCGGGACAGGTGACTACGAGCAGTACTTC. It translates to CASSAPGTGDYEQYF.

This clonotype was seen only a few times. One base away lies a much larger clone, so this may be a sequencing read error. This sequence joins TRBV11-2 and TRBJ2-1; possibly TRBD2 for D (6 bases). V lost 2 bases and J 5 bases, leaving 19 bases between the germline ends. Germline V lookup: CDR1 SGHAT, CDR2 FQNNGV. The CDR3 is 17 residues long. CDR3 amino acids: CASSLTPPREADNEQFF. Here the CDR3 DNA reads TGTGCCAGCAGCTTAACCCCCCCTAGGGAGGCCGACAATGAGCAGTTCTTC.

This chain connects TRBV10-2 to TRBJ2-7, with D perhaps matching TRBD1 (6 bases). The CDR3 spans 16 residues. Germline V CDR1 and CDR2: WSHSY, SAAADI. V was shortened by 2 bases and J by 0 bases, with 14 bases between the two germline ends. In DNA, the CDR3 is TGCGCCAGCAGTGAGACAGGGTGGCCCCTCTCCTACGAGCAGTACTTC. Its protein product is CASSETGWPLSYEQYF.

In this sample, this clonotype turned up many times. The chain links TRBV28 to TRBJ1-4, with 7 bases fitting TRBD1. Per germline, CDR1 MDHEN and CDR2 SYDVKM. V was pared by 8 bases and J by 5 bases, with 14 bases of the junction left unmatched. The CDR3 has 16 residues. The CDR3 is CASRPQKTGKNEKLFF. CDR3 nucleotides: TGTGCCAGCCGTCCCCAAAAGACAGGGAAGAATGAAAAACTGTTTTTT.

This clonotype was picked up a small number of times. A much larger clone differs by one base, so this may be a read error. V and J are TRBV30 and TRBJ1-1; D is ambiguous. The V gene's germline CDR1 is GTSNPN and CDR2 SVGIG (reference sequence). The CDR3 loop spans 13 amino acids. The CDR3 nucleotides read TGTGTCTGGAGTGTACAATGGCAGACTGAAGCTTTCTTT. This gives the protein CVWSVQWQTEAFF. Combining the CDR3 with reference TRBV30 and TRBJ1-1 gives the whole variable domain SQTIHQWPATLVQPVGSPLSLECTVEGTSNPNLYWYRQAAGRGLQLLFYSVGIGQISSEVPQNLSASRPQDRQFILSSKKLLLSDSGFYLCVWSVQWQTEAFFGQGTRLTVV.

This clonotype has at least ten counts. The chain recombines TRBV2 with TRBJ2-5; no clear D. The germline CDR1 and CDR2 sequences are SNHLY and FYNNEI. The CDR3 spans 11 residues. V dropped 6 bases and J dropped 5 bases, with 7 bases sitting between them. The CDR3: CASRTRETQYF. CDR3 sequence (DNA): TGTGCCAGCAGGACCCGGGAGACCCAGTACTTC.

This clonotype occurred a few times. This chain connects TRBV7-9 to TRBJ1-2; D remains ambiguous. V dropped 2 bases and J dropped 8 bases, with 9 bases sitting between them. Germline CDR1 is SEHNR and CDR2 is FQNEAQ (reference sequence). CDR3 length: 12 amino acids. CDR3: CASSLNWSGYTF. CDR3 bases: TGTGCCAGCAGCTTAAATTGGAGCGGCTACACCTTC.

This clonotype was seen at least ten times. As DNA, the CDR3 is TGTGCCAGCAGTCTTCTAGACTACAATGAGCAGTTCTTC. This encodes CASSLLDYNEQFF. The chain employs TRBV3-1 and TRBJ2-1; unclear D gene. CDR3 size: 13 residues. Trimming shortened V by 6 bases and J by 3 bases, and 9 bases separated the two germline ends. Germline V CDR1 and CDR2: LGHDT, YNNKEL (reference sequence).

This clonotype was recorded at least ten times. The gene calls are TRBV28 and TRBJ2-3; D is ambiguous. The CDR3 has 17 residues. V was shortened by 0 bases and J by 0 bases, with 13 bases between the two germline ends. The germline gives CDR1 MDHEN, CDR2 SYDVKM. The chain's CDR3 is CASSLWAAATSTDTQYF. The CDR3 DNA is TGTGCCAGCAGTTTATGGGCAGCTGCAACTAGCACAGATACGCAGTATTTT.

In this sample, this clonotype turned up many times. The chain links TRBV12-3 or TRBV12-4 to TRBJ2-1, with 9 nucleotides matching TRBD2. The CDR3 sequence is 14 residues long. V lost 10 bases and J lost 4; bases outside the gene matches: 8. CDR3: CATKTSGDYNEQFF. The CDR3 nucleotides read TGTGCCACCAAGACTAGCGGAGATTACAATGAGCAGTTCTTC.

This clonotype has just a few counts. The chain employs TRBV4-1 and TRBJ2-7; 9 bases align to TRBD1. With V trimmed by 0 bases and J by 4 bases, 7 bases remained unmatched. Germline lookup yields CDR1 MGHRA and CDR2 YSYEKL. The CDR3 is 16 residues long. The CDR3: CASSQDLTGGWYEQYF. CDR3 coding DNA: TGCGCCAGCAGCCAAGATCTAACAGGGGGCTGGTACGAGCAGTACTTC.

Turning to this clonotype: This may be a read error: a much more frequent sequence differs by one nucleotide. The chain is built from TRBV30 and TRBJ2-3; D is perhaps TRBD1 (5 bases). Germline CDR1 reads GTSNPN; CDR2 reads SVGIG (reference sequence). This CDR3 spans 12 amino acids. DNA of the CDR3: TGTGCCTGGGACGTCGGCACAGGTACGCAGTATTTT. It yields the protein CAWDVGTGTQYF.

This clonotype was counted at least ten times. The chain uses TRBV6-1 and TRBJ2-5, with D perhaps TRBD1 (6 bases). Germline CDR1 is MNHNS and CDR2 is SASEGT. The CDR3 covers 15 residues. V was trimmed by 5 bases and J by 5 bases, leaving 18 bases between them. The CDR3 loop reads CASSWIPRDTETQYF. CDR3 in DNA: TGTGCCAGCAGTTGGATTCCCCGGGACACGGAGACCCAGTACTTC.